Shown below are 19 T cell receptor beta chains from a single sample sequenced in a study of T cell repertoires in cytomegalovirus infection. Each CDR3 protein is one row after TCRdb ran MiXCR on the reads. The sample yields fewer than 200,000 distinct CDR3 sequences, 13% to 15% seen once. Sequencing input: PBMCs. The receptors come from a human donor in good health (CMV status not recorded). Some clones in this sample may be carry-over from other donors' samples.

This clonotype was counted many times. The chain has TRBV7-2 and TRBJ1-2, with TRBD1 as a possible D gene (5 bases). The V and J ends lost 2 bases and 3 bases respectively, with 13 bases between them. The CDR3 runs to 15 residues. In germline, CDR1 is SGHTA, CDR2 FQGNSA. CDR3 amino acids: CASSLWRGADYGYTF. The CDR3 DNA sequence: TGTGCCAGCAGCTTATGGAGGGGAGCGGACTATGGCTACACCTTC.

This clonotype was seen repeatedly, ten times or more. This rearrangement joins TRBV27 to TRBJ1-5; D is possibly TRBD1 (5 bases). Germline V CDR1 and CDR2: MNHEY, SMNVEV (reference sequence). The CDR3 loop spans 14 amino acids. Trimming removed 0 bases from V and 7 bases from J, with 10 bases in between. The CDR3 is CASSLSGGYQPQHF. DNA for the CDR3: TGTGCCAGCAGTTTATCCGGGGGTTACCAGCCCCAGCATTTT.

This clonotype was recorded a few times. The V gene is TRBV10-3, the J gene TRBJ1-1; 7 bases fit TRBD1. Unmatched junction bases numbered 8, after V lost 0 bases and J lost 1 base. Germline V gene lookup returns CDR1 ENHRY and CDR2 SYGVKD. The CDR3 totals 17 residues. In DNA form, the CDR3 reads TGTGCCATCAGTGAGTCTAGGTGGGGACAGCCGAACACTGAAGCTTTCTTT. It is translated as CAISESRWGQPNTEAFF.

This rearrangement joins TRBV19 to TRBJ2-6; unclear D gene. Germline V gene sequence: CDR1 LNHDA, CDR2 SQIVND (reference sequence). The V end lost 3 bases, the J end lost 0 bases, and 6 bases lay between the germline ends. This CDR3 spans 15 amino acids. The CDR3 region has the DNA TGTGCCAGTAGTATGGAGCGCTCTGGGGCCAACGTCCTGACTTTC. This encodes CASSMERSGANVLTF.

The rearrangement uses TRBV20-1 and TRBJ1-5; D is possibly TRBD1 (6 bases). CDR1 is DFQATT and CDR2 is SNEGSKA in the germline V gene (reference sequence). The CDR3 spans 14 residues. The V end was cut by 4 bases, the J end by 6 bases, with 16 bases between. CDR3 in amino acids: CSANLRGAVQPQHF. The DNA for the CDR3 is TGCAGTGCTAACCTTCGGGGGGCGGTTCAGCCCCAGCATTTT.

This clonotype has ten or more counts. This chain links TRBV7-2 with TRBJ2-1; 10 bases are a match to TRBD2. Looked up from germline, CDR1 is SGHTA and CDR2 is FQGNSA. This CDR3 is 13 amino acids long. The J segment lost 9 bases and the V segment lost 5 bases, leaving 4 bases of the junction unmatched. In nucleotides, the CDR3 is TGTGCCAGCAGCCCCTTAGCGGGAGGTGAGCAGTTCTTC. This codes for CASSPLAGGEQFF.

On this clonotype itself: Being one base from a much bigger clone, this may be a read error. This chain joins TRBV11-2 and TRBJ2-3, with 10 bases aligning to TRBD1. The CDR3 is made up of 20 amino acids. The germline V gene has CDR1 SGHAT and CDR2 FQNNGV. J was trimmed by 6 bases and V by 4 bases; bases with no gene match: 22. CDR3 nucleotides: TGTGCCAGCAGCTCCCGGGACAGGGGCGCGGGACTAGTGAGCTACGATACGCAGTATTTT. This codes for CASSSRDRGAGLVSYDTQYF.

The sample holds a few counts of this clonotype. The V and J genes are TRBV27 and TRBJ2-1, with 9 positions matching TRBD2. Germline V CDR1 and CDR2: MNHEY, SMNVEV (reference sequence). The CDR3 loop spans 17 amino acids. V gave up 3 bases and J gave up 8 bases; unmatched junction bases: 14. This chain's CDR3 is CASSFRGTSRNVDEQFF. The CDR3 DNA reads TGTGCCAGCAGTTTTAGGGGGACTAGCAGGAATGTGGATGAGCAGTTCTTC.

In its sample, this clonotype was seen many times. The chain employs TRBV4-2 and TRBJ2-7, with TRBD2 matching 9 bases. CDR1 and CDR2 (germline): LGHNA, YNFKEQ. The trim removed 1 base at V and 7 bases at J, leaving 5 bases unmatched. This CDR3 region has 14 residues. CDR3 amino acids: CASSQGLAGYEQYF. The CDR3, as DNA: TGTGCCAGCAGCCAAGGGCTAGCGGGATATGAGCAGTACTTC.

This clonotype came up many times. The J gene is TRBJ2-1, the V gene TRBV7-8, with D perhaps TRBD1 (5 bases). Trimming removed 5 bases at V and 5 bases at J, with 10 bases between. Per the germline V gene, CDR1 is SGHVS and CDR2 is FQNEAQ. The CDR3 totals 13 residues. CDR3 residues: CASSPDRDNEQFF. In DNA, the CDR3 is TGTGCCAGCAGCCCTGACAGAGACAATGAGCAGTTCTTC.

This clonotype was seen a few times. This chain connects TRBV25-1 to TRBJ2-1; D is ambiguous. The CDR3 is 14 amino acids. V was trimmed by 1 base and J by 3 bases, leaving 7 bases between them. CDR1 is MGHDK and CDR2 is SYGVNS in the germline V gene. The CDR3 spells CASSELGNYNEQFF. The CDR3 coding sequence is TGTGCCAGCAGTGAATTAGGCAACTACAATGAGCAGTTCTTC.

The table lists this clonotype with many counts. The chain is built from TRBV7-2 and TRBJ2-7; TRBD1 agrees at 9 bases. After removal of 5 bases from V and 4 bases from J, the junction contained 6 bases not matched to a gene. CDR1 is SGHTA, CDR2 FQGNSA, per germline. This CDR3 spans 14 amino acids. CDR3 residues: CASSKGQGKYEQYF. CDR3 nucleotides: TGTGCCAGCAGCAAGGGACAGGGAAAGTACGAGCAGTACTTC.

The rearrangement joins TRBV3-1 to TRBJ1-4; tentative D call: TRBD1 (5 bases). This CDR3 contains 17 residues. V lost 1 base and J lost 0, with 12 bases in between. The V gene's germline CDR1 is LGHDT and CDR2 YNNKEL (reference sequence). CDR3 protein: CASSQGQTPSTNEKLFF. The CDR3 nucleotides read TGTGCCAGCAGCCAAGGACAGACTCCTTCAACTAATGAAAAACTGTTTTTT. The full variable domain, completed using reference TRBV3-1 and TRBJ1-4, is DTAVSQTPKYLVTQMGNDKSIKCEQNLGHDTMYWYKQDSKKFLKIMFSYNNKELIINETVPNRFSPKSPDKAHLNLHINSLELGDSAVYFCASSQGQTPSTNEKLFFGSGTQLSVL.

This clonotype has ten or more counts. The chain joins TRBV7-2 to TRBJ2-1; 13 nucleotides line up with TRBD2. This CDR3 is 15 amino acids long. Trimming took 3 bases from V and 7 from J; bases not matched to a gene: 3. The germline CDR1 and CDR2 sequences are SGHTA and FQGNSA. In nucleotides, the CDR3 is TGTGCCAGCAGCTTTGAGACTAGCGGGAGGAATGAGCAGTTCTTC. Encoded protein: CASSFETSGRNEQFF.

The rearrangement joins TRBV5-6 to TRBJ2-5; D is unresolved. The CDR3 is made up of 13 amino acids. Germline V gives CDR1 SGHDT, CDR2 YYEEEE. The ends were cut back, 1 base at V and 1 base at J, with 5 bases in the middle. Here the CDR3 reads CASSLSSQETQYF. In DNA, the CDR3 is TGTGCCAGCAGCTTGTCCAGCCAAGAGACCCAGTACTTC.

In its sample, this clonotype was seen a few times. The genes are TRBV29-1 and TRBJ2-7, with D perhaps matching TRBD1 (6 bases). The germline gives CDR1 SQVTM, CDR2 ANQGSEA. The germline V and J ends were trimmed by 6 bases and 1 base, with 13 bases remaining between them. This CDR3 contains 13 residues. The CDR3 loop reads CSVLQGVSYEQYF. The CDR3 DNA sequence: TGCAGCGTGCTACAGGGAGTTTCCTACGAGCAGTACTTC.

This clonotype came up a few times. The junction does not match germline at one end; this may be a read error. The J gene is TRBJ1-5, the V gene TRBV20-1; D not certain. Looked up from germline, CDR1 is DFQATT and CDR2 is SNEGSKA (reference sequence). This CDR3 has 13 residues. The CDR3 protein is CSASYQMNHPQHF. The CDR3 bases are TGCAGTGCTAGTTACCAGATGAATCATCCCCAGCATTTT.

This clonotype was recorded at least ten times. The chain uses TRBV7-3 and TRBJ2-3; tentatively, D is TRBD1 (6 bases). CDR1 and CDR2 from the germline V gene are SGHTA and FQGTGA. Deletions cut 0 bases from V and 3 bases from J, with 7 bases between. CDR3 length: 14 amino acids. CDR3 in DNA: TGTGCCAGCAGCTTAACCAGGGGAACAGATACGCAGTATTTT. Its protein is CASSLTRGTDTQYF.

The CDR3 nucleotides read TGTGCCAGCAGCTTAAACAGGGAGTCCTACGAGCAGTACTTC. Residues: CASSLNRESYEQYF. The rearrangement links TRBV5-4 to TRBJ2-7, with a tentative D call TRBD1 (6 bases). Deletions cut 2 bases from V and 1 base from J, with 10 bases between. Germline assignment: CDR1 SGHNT and CDR2 YYREEE (reference sequence). The CDR3 is 14 residues long.